The 25 T cell receptor beta chains in this list originate from one sample, sequenced in a study of blood T cell repertoires in COVID-19. Profiled with immunoSEQ multiplex PCR; TCRdb holds only in-frame clones, not every one. The sample lists fewer than 200,000 clones, roughly 86% occurring once. The sequenced material came from peripheral blood. These receptors all stem from a man aged 40-49 years who had recovered from COVID-19.

V is TRBV6-5 and J is TRBJ2-3, with 8 bases that match TRBD2. The CDR3 spans 14 residues. V trimming: 5 bases; J trimming: 4 bases; junction bases outside the gene matches: 5. Germline-derived CDR1 and CDR2 are MNHEY and SVGAGI. The CDR3 sequence is CASSTGLESDTQYF. The CDR3 DNA reads TGTGCCAGCAGTACGGGACTAGAGTCAGATACGCAGTATTTT.

The V call is TRBV5-8, the J call TRBJ2-2; the D gene is possibly TRBD2 (5 bases). Germline CDR1 and CDR2: SGHTS and YDEGEE. The CDR3 loop spans 15 amino acids. Trimming removed 2 bases from V and 6 bases from J, with 14 bases in between. This CDR3 reads CASSFSGFLAGELFF. The CDR3 nucleotides are TGTGCCAGCAGCTTTTCGGGGTTTTTAGCCGGGGAGCTGTTTTTT. The variable domain in full, with the rest retrieved from reference TRBV5-8 and TRBJ2-2, is EAGVTQSPTHLIKTRGQQATLRCSPISGHTSVYWYQQALGLGLQFLLWYDEGEERNRGNFPPRFSGRQFPNYSSELNVNALELEDSALYLCASSFSGFLAGELFFGEGSRLTVL.

This rearrangement joins TRBV5-4 to TRBJ2-1; 15 bases agree with TRBD2. This CDR3 is 19 amino acids long. V gave up 0 bases and J gave up 6 bases; unmatched junction bases: 10. Germline V gene data show CDR1 as SGHNT and CDR2 as YYREEE (reference sequence). CDR3 region: CASSLGTGRTSGRANEQFF. In DNA, the CDR3 is TGTGCCAGCAGCTTGGGGACAGGGAGGACTAGCGGGAGGGCCAATGAGCAGTTCTTC.

This clone occurred once. The gene calls are TRBV10-3 and TRBJ2-5, with 12 bases matching TRBD2. Trimming at V came to 4 bases and at J to 5 bases, leaving 8 bases not matched to a gene. This CDR3 contains 16 residues. The germline CDR1 and CDR2 sequences are ENHRY and SYGVKD. The CDR3 sequence is CAISVRPSGGAETQYF. CDR3 coding DNA: TGTGCCATCAGTGTGAGGCCTAGCGGGGGGGCCGAGACCCAGTACTTC.

The chain uses TRBV10-3 and TRBJ2-1; 7 positions match TRBD2. Unmatched junction bases numbered 7, after V lost 1 base and J lost 10 bases. The length of the CDR3 is 14 residues. Germline values: CDR1 ENHRY, CDR2 SYGVKD. CDR3 protein: CAISEFGGGAEQFF. CDR3 sequence (DNA): TGTGCCATCAGTGAGTTTGGCGGGGGTGCGGAGCAGTTCTTC.

The rearrangement joins TRBV9 to TRBJ2-3; maybe TRBD1 (6 bases). The CDR3 runs 17 residues. Per germline, CDR1 SGDLS and CDR2 YYNGEE. V lost 0 bases, J lost 4 bases, and 18 bases lay in between. CDR3 sequence (DNA): TGTGCCAGCAGCGTAGGGCAGACAGGATCGGGACCAGATACGCAGTATTTT. Protein: CASSVGQTGSGPDTQYF.

This clone has just one count. Other nucleotide sequences from this sample produce the same CDR3. The chain couples TRBV9 to TRBJ2-1; TRBD1 is a possible D gene (5 bases). The CDR3 contains 13 residues. Germline V gene lookup returns CDR1 SGDLS and CDR2 YYNGEE. Trimming shortened V by 4 bases and J by 6 bases, and 11 bases separated the two germline ends. The CDR3 loop reads CASSTGERNEQFF. CDR3 DNA: TGTGCCAGCAGCACAGGTGAGCGCAATGAGCAGTTCTTC.

The chain carries TRBV5-8 and TRBJ2-3; 7 nucleotides match TRBD2. Germline loops: CDR1 SGHTS, CDR2 YDEGEE. V gave up 4 bases and J gave up 4 bases; unmatched junction bases: 6. This CDR3 is 14 amino acids long. The CDR3 region is CASSPGGYADTQYF. In nucleotides, the CDR3 is TGTGCCAGCAGCCCGGGAGGTTATGCAGATACGCAGTATTTT.

The CDR3 loop reads CASSTYTDTQYF. The DNA of the CDR3 is TGTGCCAGTAGTACTTACACAGATACGCAGTATTTT. This chain connects TRBV19 to TRBJ2-3; no clear D. This CDR3 spans 12 amino acids. V lost 4 bases to trimming and J lost 2 bases, with 4 bases between them. Germline V gene lookup returns CDR1 LNHDA and CDR2 SQIVND (reference sequence).

This clone has a single count. The chain is built from TRBV11-2 and TRBJ2-1; the match to TRBD2 covers 10 bases. Per the germline V gene, CDR1 is SGHAT and CDR2 is FQNNGV. The CDR3 covers 17 residues. After removal of 7 bases from V and 2 bases from J, the junction contained 11 bases not matched to a gene. CDR3 residues: CASNPSPLAGAYNEQFF. In DNA, the CDR3 is TGTGCCAGCAACCCTAGTCCCCTAGCGGGGGCCTACAATGAGCAGTTCTTC.

This clone has only one observation. The chain couples TRBV19 to TRBJ1-5; D is unclear. Trimming stripped 5 bases from V and 4 bases from J, with 6 bases between. Germline CDR1 reads LNHDA; CDR2 reads SQIVND (reference sequence). This CDR3 comprises 12 residues. This chain's CDR3 is CASSVYNQPQHF. Here the CDR3 DNA reads TGTGCCAGTAGTGTATATAATCAGCCCCAGCATTTT.

The V and J genes are TRBV27 and TRBJ1-2, with 8 bases identical to TRBD1. Germline V gene lookup returns CDR1 MNHEY and CDR2 SMNVEV (reference sequence). The ends lost 4 bases at V and 4 bases at J; junction bases unmatched: 2. CDR3 length: 13 amino acids. CDR3 sequence (DNA): TGTGCCAGCAGTTCAGGGGGCAGCTATGGCTACACCTTC. It yields the protein CASSSGGSYGYTF.

The chain links TRBV29-1 to TRBJ1-4; a possible D gene is TRBD1 (6 bases). CDR3 length equals 15 residues. Germline CDR1 and CDR2: SQVTM and ANQGSEA. The V gene lost 1 base and the J gene lost 3 bases, with 12 bases spanning the gap. The CDR3 region has the DNA TGCAGCGTTGAAGTCAGGGGCAATTCTAATGAAAAACTGTTTTTT. Encoded protein: CSVEVRGNSNEKLFF.

The chain carries TRBV28 and TRBJ2-7, with TRBD1 identical over 7 bases. The V gene's germline CDR1 is MDHEN and CDR2 SYDVKM. The CDR3 length is 14 residues. V shed 5 bases and J 7 bases; nucleotides not matched to a gene: 11. The CDR3 nucleotides read TGTGCCAGCAGTCCAGAACAGGGGTCTCGAGAGCAGTACTTC. Protein sequence: CASSPEQGSREQYF.

The chain couples TRBV18 to TRBJ2-5; D possibly corresponds to TRBD2 (6 bases). Germline V gene data show CDR1 as KGHSH and CDR2 as LQKENI. Trimming removed 5 bases at V and 2 bases at J, with 9 bases between. This CDR3 comprises 13 residues. The CDR3 region is CASSCGAQETQYF. DNA of the CDR3: TGTGCCAGCTCATGCGGGGCGCAAGAGACCCAGTACTTC.

This chain connects TRBV4-3 to TRBJ2-7; D gene uncertain. Germline V gene lookup returns CDR1 LGHNA and CDR2 YSLEER. The CDR3 has 14 residues. V lost 0 bases and J lost 3, with 9 bases in between. As DNA, the CDR3 is TGCGCCAGCAGCCAAGATAAATACAGCTACGAGCAGTACTTC. It yields the protein CASSQDKYSYEQYF.

The chain employs TRBV7-6 and TRBJ2-5, with 9 positions matching TRBD1. The CDR3 covers 14 residues. V dropped 6 bases and J dropped 5; count of bases not matched to a gene: 7. Germline CDR1 and CDR2: SGHVS and FNYEAQ. This CDR3 is CASSGSGTGETQYF. The CDR3 nucleotides read TGTGCCAGCAGTGGATCCGGGACAGGGGAGACCCAGTACTTC.

The rearrangement joins TRBV16 to TRBJ2-7; no clear D. Trimming shortened V by 3 bases and J by 0 bases, and 9 bases separated the two germline ends. Per the germline V gene, CDR1 is KGHSY and CDR2 is FQNENV. The CDR3 has 14 residues. The CDR3 bases are TGTGCCAGCAGCCATAGACAAGACTCCTACGAGCAGTACTTC. This encodes CASSHRQDSYEQYF.

V gene TRBV27 combines with J gene TRBJ2-1; D possibly corresponds to TRBD2 (5 bases). Trimming stripped 8 bases from V and 2 bases from J, with 7 bases between. Germline-derived CDR1 and CDR2 are MNHEY and SMNVEV (reference sequence). There are 12 residues in the CDR3. The CDR3 region is CASGSAYNEQFF. The CDR3 coding sequence is TGTGCCAGCGGGAGCGCCTACAATGAGCAGTTCTTC.

The rearrangement joins TRBV6-5 to TRBJ2-3; 11 bases align to TRBD2. The CDR3 sequence is 15 residues long. Per the germline V gene, CDR1 is MNHEY and CDR2 is SVGAGI. V was pared by 8 bases and J by 2 bases, with 6 bases of the junction left unmatched. In DNA, the CDR3 is TGTGCCAGCCGACTAGCGGGGTCCCACACAGATACGCAGTATTTT. Its translation is CASRLAGSHTDTQYF.

This rearrangement joins TRBV4-3 to TRBJ2-3; D perhaps matches TRBD2 (5 bases). This CDR3 is 15 amino acids long. V shed 4 bases and J shed 0 bases, with 11 bases lying between them. Germline values: CDR1 LGHNA, CDR2 YSLEER. The CDR3 region has the DNA TGCGCCAGCAGCCCCCATGGAGGAAGCACAGATACGCAGTATTTT. Its translation: CASSPHGGSTDTQYF.

The gene calls are TRBV29-1 and TRBJ2-2; 8 positions agree with TRBD1. Per germline, CDR1 SQVTM and CDR2 ANQGSEA. Trimming cost V 7 bases and J 4 bases; bases outside gene matches: 5. There are 13 residues in the CDR3. The CDR3 protein is CSGGQATTGELFF. Written as DNA, the CDR3 is TGCAGCGGGGGACAGGCCACCACCGGGGAGCTGTTTTTT.

The V call is TRBV15, the J call TRBJ1-2; possible D gene TRBD1, 5 bases. The CDR3 contains 13 residues. CDR1 LNHNV and CDR2 YYDKDF come from the germline V gene (reference sequence). The V end lost 1 base, the J end lost 3 bases, and 6 bases lay between the germline ends. CDR3 residues: CATSRAGDYGYTF. CDR3 DNA: TGTGCCACCAGCAGAGCGGGGGACTATGGCTACACCTTC. The full variable domain, rest sourced from reference TRBV15 and TRBJ1-2, is DAMVIQNPRYQVTQFGKPVTLSCSQTLNHNVMYWYQQKSSQAPKLLFHYYDKDFNNEADTPDNFQSRRPNTSFCFLDIRSPGLGDTAMYLCATSRAGDYGYTFGSGTRLTVV.

The J gene is TRBJ2-7, the V gene TRBV7-3, with 7 bases identical to TRBD2. V lost 5 bases to trimming and J lost 6 bases; unmatched junction nucleotides: 10. The CDR3 extends over 14 amino acids. Germline CDR1 is SGHTA and CDR2 is FQGTGA. CDR3 sequence (DNA): TGTGCCAGCAGCCCCGGGGGAGGGGCGGGCGAGCAGTACTTC. As protein: CASSPGGGAGEQYF.

The chain combines TRBV11-1 with TRBJ2-1; 11 bases map to TRBD2. CDR1 and CDR2 from the germline V gene are SGHAT and FQDESV (reference sequence). The CDR3 is 13 residues long. The junction had 2 bases not matched to a gene; V was cut back by 4 bases and J by 9 bases. The DNA of the CDR3 is TGTGCCAGCAGCTCCGGACTAGCGGGTGAGCAGTTCTTC. Its translation: CASSSGLAGEQFF.